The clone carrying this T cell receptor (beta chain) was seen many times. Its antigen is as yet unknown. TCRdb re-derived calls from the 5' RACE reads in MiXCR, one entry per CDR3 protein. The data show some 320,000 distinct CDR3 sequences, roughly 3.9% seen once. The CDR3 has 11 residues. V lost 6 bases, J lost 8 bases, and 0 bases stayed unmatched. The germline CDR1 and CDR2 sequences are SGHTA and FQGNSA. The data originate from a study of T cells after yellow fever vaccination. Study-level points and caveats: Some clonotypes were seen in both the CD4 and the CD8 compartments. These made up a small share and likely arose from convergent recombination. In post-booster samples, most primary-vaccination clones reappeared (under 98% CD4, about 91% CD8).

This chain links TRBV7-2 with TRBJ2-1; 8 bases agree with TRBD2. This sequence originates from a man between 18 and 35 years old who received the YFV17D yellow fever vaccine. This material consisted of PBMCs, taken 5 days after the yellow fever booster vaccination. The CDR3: CASRTSDEQFF. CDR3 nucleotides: TGTGCCAGCAGGACTAGCGATGAGCAGTTCTTC.